The 27 T cell receptor beta chains below all came from one sample that was sequenced in a study of tumor-infiltrating lymphocytes in primary liver carcinoma. The investigators made TCR beta cDNA from about 500 ng total RNA, using a constant-region primer. What produced the TCR beta libraries was three nested multiplex PCR rounds using slightly modified ARM-PCR. The first two PCR rounds, approximately 10 cycles each, used TRBV1-TRBV30 forward primers and a C-beta reverse primer. Using its own MiXCR run on the multiplex PCR reads, TCRdb lists one record per CDR3 protein. Of some 43,000 distinct CDR3 sequences in the sample, about two thirds were seen once. It was from roughly 20-30 mg of unsorted bulk tissue that RNA and DNA were co-extracted. Sequenced input: liver tumor tissue from sampling region 5. The subset is: tumor region T5, tumor centre. The receptor set was obtained from a man in his forties with primary liver carcinoma and hepatitis B virus infection.

Notes on this clonotype: The junction departs from the called germline gene at one end, perhaps through a read error. This chain joins TRBV6-2 or TRBV6-3 and TRBJ2-7, with D possibly being TRBD2 (6 bases). CDR3 length: 18 amino acids. CDR1 and CDR2 (germline): MNHEY, SVGEGT. The CDR3 DNA is TGTGCCAGCAGTTACTCCCCGCCGGAGGGGATTTCTTGTTACGTGCAGTACTTC. Amino acids: CASSYSPPEGISCYVQYF.

Concerning this clonotype itself: Sequence at one end of the junction differs from germline and may be a read error. The gene calls are TRBV6-5 and TRBJ2-7; weak D call: TRBD1 (6 bases). The germline V gene encodes CDR1 MNHEY and CDR2 SVGAGI. The CDR3 loop spans 14 amino acids. DNA for the CDR3: TGTGCGAGCAGCCGTGGCAGGGGAAACCACGAGCAGTACTTC. Translated: CASSRGRGNHEQYF.

Remarks on this clonotype: This clone may be a read error of a much larger clone one base away. The rearrangement links TRBV28 to TRBJ2-7; 13 nucleotides agree with TRBD2. CDR1 and CDR2 from the germline V gene are MDHEN and SYDVKM. CDR3 length: 13 residues. The CDR3 region has the DNA TGTGCCAGAAGTTTACTAGCGGGAGGGGAGCAGTACTTC. Translation: CARSLLAGGEQYF.

The table lists this clonotype with a count of one. V gene TRBV20-1 combines with J gene TRBJ1-5, with no clear D. Germline lookup yields CDR1 DFQATT and CDR2 SNEGSKA (reference sequence). V lost 4 bases and J lost 0, with 13 bases in between. CDR3 length: 15 residues. CDR3 protein: CSAIWASNSNQPQHF. DNA for the CDR3: TGCAGTGCTATCTGGGCCTCTAATAGCAATCAGCCCCAGCATTTT.

Comment on this clonotype: Relative to the germline gene, one junction end is altered; a read error may explain this. This sequence joins TRBV4-2 and TRBJ2-2; maybe TRBD2 (6 bases). The CDR3 has 13 residues. Germline V lookup: CDR1 LGHNA, CDR2 YNFKEQ. The CDR3 sequence is CASSREKGGVLFF. CDR3 nucleotides: TGTGCCAGCAGCCGAGAAAAGGGCGGGGTGCTGTTTTTT.

V is TRBV12-3 or TRBV12-4 and J is TRBJ2-1, with D maybe TRBD2 (6 bases). Trimming cost V 7 bases and J 9 bases, with 19 bases left between them. The length of the CDR3 is 14 residues. In DNA form, the CDR3 reads TGTGCCAGCATTGGACTAACGGGGCTAGGTGAGCAGTTCTTC. Its protein is CASIGLTGLGEQFF.

In regard to this clonotype: The CDR3 does not close with the conserved phenylalanine or tryptophan, likely indicating a read error. The chain has TRBV4-2 and TRBJ2-5, with TRBD2 matching 8 bases. Trimming at V came to 0 bases and at J to 4 bases, leaving 7 bases not matched to a gene. This CDR3 is built from 16 residues. Germline V CDR1 and CDR2: LGHNA, YNFKEQ. The DNA of the CDR3 is TGTGCCAGCAGCCAAGATTGGGGACTAGTCGTAGAGACCCAGTACCTC. It codes for CASSQDWGLVVETQYL.

This clonotype appeared a few times. Because the CDR3 is missing its conserved closing phenylalanine or tryptophan, this is likely a read error. The chain uses TRBV11-1 and TRBJ2-7, with D possibly called TRBD1 or TRBD2 (5 bases each). Trimming pared 9 bases from V and 2 bases from J, leaving 11 bases between. Per germline, CDR1 SGHAT and CDR2 FQDESV (reference sequence). The CDR3 runs 12 residues. CDR3 nucleotides: TGTGCCAGAAGGGACGGGCCCTACGAGCAGTACTTA. Amino acids: CARRDGPYEQYL.

For this clonotype: The junction departs from germline at one end; a sequencing error may be responsible. This chain connects TRBV6-1 to TRBJ1-2; no firm D call. This CDR3 is 13 amino acids long. Germline CDR1 MNHNS, CDR2 SASEGT. The CDR3, as DNA: TGTGCCAGCAGTGAAGAGGAGAACTATAGCTACACCTTC. It encodes CASSEEENYSYTF.

This clonotype was counted at least ten times. V is TRBV4-1 and J is TRBJ1-4, with 7 nucleotides matching TRBD1. The CDR3 contains 16 residues. Germline lookup yields CDR1 MGHRA and CDR2 YSYEKL. The V gene end was trimmed by 0 bases and the J gene end by 4 bases; junction bases not matched to a gene: 5. For the CDR3, the DNA is TGCGCCAGCAGCCAAGATAAGGGACAGATTAATGAAAAACTGTTTTTT. This codes for CASSQDKGQINEKLFF.

DNA for the CDR3: TGTGCCAGCAGCTTAACCAACGGACACTACGAGCAGTTCTTC. Its protein is CASSLTNGHYEQFF. The chain couples TRBV11-2 to TRBJ2-1; possibly TRBD1 for D (5 bases). Germline V gene lookup returns CDR1 SGHAT and CDR2 FQNNGV. V was trimmed by 2 bases and J by 10 bases, leaving 15 bases between them. CDR3 length: 14 residues.

Comment on this clonotype: One base away lies a much larger clone, so this may be a sequencing read error. This sequence joins TRBV28 and TRBJ1-4, with 7 bases lining up with TRBD1. The trim removed 7 bases at V and 2 bases at J, leaving 4 bases unmatched. Germline lookup yields CDR1 MDHEN and CDR2 SYDVKM. This CDR3 is built from 14 residues. The CDR3 DNA reads TGTGCCAGCAACTCGGGACAGACTAATGAAAAACTGTTTTTT. Translation: CASNSGQTNEKLFF.

This clonotype turned up a few times. This chain uses TRBV12-3 or TRBV12-4 with TRBJ2-7; 8 bases are shared with TRBD2. The CDR3 is 15 residues long. V lost 9 bases to trimming and J lost 10 bases; unmatched junction nucleotides: 20. The CDR3 loop reads CASSVLGRASEEQYF. The DNA for the CDR3 is TGTGCCAGTAGTGTCCTCGGGAGGGCCTCGGAAGAACAGTACTTC.

The V call is TRBV4-2, the J call TRBJ2-1; no clear D gene. V lost 11 bases, J lost 10 bases, and 27 bases lay in between. Germline CDR1 LGHNA, CDR2 YNFKEQ. The CDR3 is 15 residues long. The CDR3 loop is CAYSQDWSYYGEQFF. CDR3 bases: TGTGCCTACAGCCAAGATTGGTCATACTATGGAGAGCAGTTCTTC.

For this clonotype: One end of the junction varies from germline; a read error may be responsible. This chain connects TRBV5-6 to TRBJ2-1, with D perhaps TRBD1 or TRBD2 (5 bases each). Germline-derived CDR1 and CDR2 are SGHDT and YYEEEE. The CDR3 contains 17 residues. CDR3 DNA: TGTGCCAGCAGCTCACGGGGCAGCCCCAGCTCCTACAATGAGCACTTCTTC. Translation gives CASSSRGSPSSYNEHFF.

Note on this clonotype: This may arise from a read error, as a much more abundant clone is one base away. V and J are TRBV5-1 and TRBJ1-3, with 9 bases that match TRBD1. CDR1 is SGHRS, CDR2 YFSETQ, per germline. This CDR3 comprises 17 residues. The CDR3 nucleotides are TGCGCCACCAGCCCAACCGGGACAGGGAGCTCTGGAAACACCATATATTTT. As protein: CATSPTGTGSSGNTIYF.

This clonotype was observed a single time. Since a much larger clone is just one base distant, this may be a read error. The chain is built from TRBV7-8 and TRBJ1-5; D is unresolved. This CDR3 comprises 15 residues. Germline CDR1 is SGHVS and CDR2 is FQNEAQ. Trimming removed 8 bases at V and 6 bases at J, with 20 bases between. CDR3 sequence: CASGDGSEDSQPQHF. Written as DNA, the CDR3 is TGTGCCAGCGGCGACGGGTCCGAGGATAGTCAGCCCCAGCATTTT.

With respect to this clonotype: Being one base from a much bigger clone, this may be a read error. The CDR3 DNA sequence: TGCGCCAGCAGCTTGAACTCCACAGGGGTCTACGAGCAGTACTTC. Translation: CASSLNSTGVYEQYF. The chain uses TRBV5-1 and TRBJ2-7, with TRBD1 matching 7 bases. The CDR3 covers 15 residues. The ends lost 1 base at V and 3 bases at J; junction bases unmatched: 7. Germline V CDR1 and CDR2: SGHRS, YFSETQ.

Details on this clonotype: Its ends do not fully match the called genes, so a read error is possible. The rearrangement joins TRBV29-1 to TRBJ2-1, with 12 positions matching TRBD2. In germline, CDR1 is SQVTM, CDR2 ANQGSEA. The length of the CDR3 is 18 residues. CDR3 amino acids: CSVEAGTSGPLGTKERFF. The CDR3 DNA is TGCAGCGTTGAAGCAGGGACTAGCGGGCCCCTCGGGACGAAAGAGCGGTTCTTT.

On this clonotype: This sequence may be a read error, since a much larger clone differs from it by one base. No conserved phenylalanine or tryptophan is present at the end of the CDR3, so a read error is the likely explanation. The chain uses TRBV2 and TRBJ2-3; D gene uncertain. This CDR3 has 14 amino acids. Germline V gene data show CDR1 as SNHLY and CDR2 as FYNNEI. Trimming took 6 bases from V and 0 from J, leaving 10 bases between them. The CDR3 DNA follows: TGTGCCAGCAGCCGAGCGTCAAGCACAGATACGCAGTATTCT. Its protein is CASSRASSTDTQYS.

The chain links TRBV11-2 to TRBJ1-1, with no clear D. The CDR3 contains 14 residues. The germline gives CDR1 SGHAT, CDR2 FQNNGV. The CDR3 sequence: CVSSTAGSVTEAFF. The CDR3 nucleotides read TGTGTTAGCAGCACAGCCGGTTCAGTAACTGAAGCTTTCTTT.

This clonotype was counted at least ten times. This chain links TRBV7-9 with TRBJ1-6; D is ambiguous. CDR3 length: 14 residues. Trimming took 1 base from V and 3 from J, leaving 4 bases between them. Germline V lookup: CDR1 SEHNR, CDR2 FQNEAQ (reference sequence). CDR3 in amino acids: CASSLGGYNSPLHF. As DNA, the CDR3 is TGTGCCAGCAGCTTAGGAGGCTATAATTCACCCCTCCACTTT.

Comments on this clonotype: This clone may be a read error of a much larger clone one base away. The chain carries TRBV5-1 and TRBJ1-2, with D tentatively TRBD1 (6 bases). The CDR3 has 12 amino acids. Germline CDR1 is SGHRS and CDR2 is YFSETQ. The CDR3 sequence: CASSPQGNGHTF. DNA for the CDR3: TGCGCCAGCAGCCCACAGGGTAATGGCCACACCTTC. The entire variable domain, with the rest obtained from reference TRBV5-1 and TRBJ1-2, is as follows: KAGVTQTPRYLIKTRGQQVTLSCSPISGHRSVSWYQQTPGQGLQFLFEYFSETQRNKGNFPGRFSGRQFSNSRSEMNVSTLELGDSALYLCASSPQGNGHTFGSGTRLTVV.

This clonotype was seen only once. This chain uses TRBV11-3 with TRBJ2-1, with 8 bases that match TRBD1. V gave up 1 base and J gave up 12 bases; unmatched junction bases: 8. CDR3 length: 14 amino acids. Germline V gives CDR1 SGHNT, CDR2 YENEEA. CDR3 bases: TGTGCCAGCAGCTTAGTTGGACAGGGCGATGTGCAGTTCTTC. It yields the protein CASSLVGQGDVQFF.

Regarding this clonotype: Just one base apart from a much larger clone, this may be a read error. The gene calls are TRBV28 and TRBJ2-7; D is ambiguous. The CDR3 is 14 residues long. Germline assignment: CDR1 MDHEN and CDR2 SYDVKM. V shed 5 bases and J shed 6 bases, with 17 bases lying between them. CDR3 amino acids: CASSTIGNGSEQYF. CDR3 nucleotide sequence: TGTGCCAGCAGTACGATTGGGAACGGGTCCGAGCAGTACTTC.

Regarding this clonotype: A junction end diverges from the germline sequence, so it may reflect a read error. CDR3 loop: CAISAGTVLNYGCTF. CDR3 sequence (DNA): TGTGCCATCAGTGCGGGGACAGTCCTTAACTATGGCTGCACCTTC. The chain is built from TRBV10-3 and TRBJ1-2; 7 bases fit TRBD1. The CDR3 is made up of 15 amino acids. Germline CDR1 is ENHRY and CDR2 is SYGVKD.

Details on this clonotype: Lacking the conserved final phenylalanine or tryptophan, this CDR3 likely reflects a read error. The DNA is omitted, as the CDR3 cannot be located on it reliably, and the CDR3 follows TCRdb's listing. The chain couples TRBV7-9 to TRBJ2-3; the table's D gene call, TRBD1, was not cross checked with the DNA. CDR1 and CDR2 (germline): SEHNR, FQNEAQ (reference sequence). Ends included, the CDR3 has 13 residues. Here the CDR3 reads CASSSRDRGSLHY.